The TCR beta chain described here comes from a study of blood T cell repertoires in COVID-19. Study details: The United States, Italy and Spain supplied acute and convalescent COVID-19 samples. PBMCs, B-cell-depleted T cells, or T cells were the source of the cDNA or gDNA that made up the material.

Original data processing: Cell counts per sample came from amplifying reference gene primers. TCRdb's table, derived via immunoSEQ multiplex PCR, lists solely in-frame clones and lacks some. V and J calls and clone size are those listed in that table; D and trimming were worked out from the DNA. The table has tens of thousands of clones, around 90% seen once. V was clipped by 4 bases and J by 3 bases, with 15 bases between them. Looked up from germline, CDR1 is LGHNA and CDR2 is YNFKEQ. The CDR3 sequence is 16 residues long. Seattle patients were enrolled during active infection and followed longitudinally.

This chain uses TRBV4-2 with TRBJ1-4, with D possibly TRBD1 on 6 matching bases. The origin of this receptor is a woman of 80 years or more with COVID-19, enrolled during active disease. Material for sequencing was peripheral blood. Written as DNA, the CDR3 is TGTGCCAGCAGCCCGCCTAGGGGGTTTGCTAATGAAAAACTGTTTTTT. It codes for CASSPPRGFANEKLFF.